This TCR beta chain was identified in a study of CD8+ T cells in alopecia areata. Overall study context: Tofacitinib was taken orally by treated patients, and the dose was 5 to 10 mg twice daily.

cDNA prepared by RNA extraction and subsequent reverse transcription served as the template for sequencing. Repertoires were generated with immunoSEQ multiplex PCR, while TCRdb's copy carries only in-frame clones and drops some. The sample shows hundreds of thousands of clones, 58% of them seen only once. Germline V CDR1 and CDR2: GTSNPN, SVGIG (reference sequence). V was pared by 0 bases and J by 0 bases, with 11 bases between. This CDR3 has 16 residues. Remarks on this clone: Its target is not known.

General study results and limits: A great number of expanded lesional clones endured in scalp and blood during tofacitinib. Clonality in the scalp and expanded CD8+ clones ranked among the top 100 were significantly decreased by tofacitinib. Higher clonality was seen in lesional scalp than in normal scalp, especially in alopecia totalis/universalis.

As to treatment: oral pan-JAK inhibitor, 5-10 mg twice daily. The genes are TRBV30 and TRBJ2-2, with D perhaps matching TRBD1 or TRBD2 (5 bases each). The sample was CD4+ T cells sorted from blood, taken at week 24, from a patient treated with tofacitinib. The receptor was derived from a human donor with alopecia areata. In DNA form, the CDR3 reads TGTGCCTGGAGTGTACTCGGGACGACGAACACCGGGGAGCTGTTTTTT. This encodes CAWSVLGTTNTGELFF.